This T cell receptor (beta chain) was identified during a study of T cell responses to AZD1222 COVID-19 vaccine. General study points: Most donors were white British, females outnumbered males, and clonal diversity was possibly underestimated. Seropositive AZD1222 recipients at baseline numbered only 6 or 7.

The V and J ends lost 0 bases and 4 bases respectively, with 10 bases between them. This CDR3 is 14 amino acids long. Germline loops: CDR1 SGDLS, CDR2 YYNGEE. On this clone: Its antigen is not identified.

The protocol was immunoSEQ multiplex PCR, while the TCRdb copy is restricted to in-frame clones and leaves out a portion. This table holds roughly 80,000 clones, 90% found once. This TCR derives from an adult who received the AZD1222 COVID-19 vaccine. V gene TRBV9 combines with J gene TRBJ1-2; tentatively, D is TRBD1 (5 bases). Specimen: peripheral blood, collected 28 days after the second AZD1222 dose. The CDR3 bases are TGTGCCAGCAGCGTAGCAGGGAACCCCTATGGCTACACCTTC. Translated, it gives CASSVAGNPYGYTF.